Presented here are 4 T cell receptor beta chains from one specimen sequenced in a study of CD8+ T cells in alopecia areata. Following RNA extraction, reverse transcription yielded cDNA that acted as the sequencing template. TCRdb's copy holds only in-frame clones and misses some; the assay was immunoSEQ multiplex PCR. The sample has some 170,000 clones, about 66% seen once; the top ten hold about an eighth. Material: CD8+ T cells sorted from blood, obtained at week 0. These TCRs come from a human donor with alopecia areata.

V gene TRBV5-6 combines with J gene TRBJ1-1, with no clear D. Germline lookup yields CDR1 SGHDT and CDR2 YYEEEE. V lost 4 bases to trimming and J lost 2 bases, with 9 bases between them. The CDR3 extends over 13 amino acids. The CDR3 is CASSTGGNTEAFF. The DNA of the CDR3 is TGTGCCAGCAGCACCGGAGGAAACACTGAAGCTTTCTTT.

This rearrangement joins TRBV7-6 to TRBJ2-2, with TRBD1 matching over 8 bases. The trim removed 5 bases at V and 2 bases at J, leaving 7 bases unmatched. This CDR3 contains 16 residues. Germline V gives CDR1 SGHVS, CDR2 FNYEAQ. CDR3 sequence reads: CASSQGQEINTGELFF. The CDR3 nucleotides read TGTGCCAGCAGCCAGGGACAGGAGATAAACACCGGGGAGCTGTTTTTT.

The CDR3 protein is CASSLERGGYDPQYF. CDR3 sequence (DNA): TGCGCCAGCAGCCTTGAGCGGGGTGGATACGACCCGCAGTATTTT. V and J are TRBV5-1 and TRBJ2-3; 7 nucleotides line up with TRBD2. J lost 10 bases, V lost 4 bases, and 15 bases had no gene match. This CDR3 spans 15 amino acids. Germline values: CDR1 SGHRS, CDR2 YFSETQ.

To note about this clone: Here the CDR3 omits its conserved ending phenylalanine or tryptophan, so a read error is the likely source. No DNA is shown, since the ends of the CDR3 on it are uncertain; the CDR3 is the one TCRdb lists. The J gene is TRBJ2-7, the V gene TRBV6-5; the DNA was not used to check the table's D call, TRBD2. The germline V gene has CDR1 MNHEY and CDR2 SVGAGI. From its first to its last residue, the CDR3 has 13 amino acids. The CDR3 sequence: CASSCPVEAAVLI.